Sequencing of this T cell receptor (beta chain) was carried out in a study of blood T cell repertoires in COVID-19 (TCRdb year 2020). About the full investigation: Samples from collaborators originated in the United States, Italy and Spain and spanned both the acute and convalescent phases of COVID-19. The material from the prospective study consisted of cDNA or gDNA derived from T cells, B-cell-depleted T cells, or PBMCs. Subjects who had been exposed to COVID-19, were actively infected with it, or had recovered from it provided the deeply sampled blood TCRbeta repertoires that made up the dataset. The repertoires were released in a freely available public database meant as a resource for research on the immune response to SARS-CoV-2. Samples were obtained from the ongoing ImmuneRACE study (first 160 participants) and from 1,254 subjects provided by 6 global collaborators. Nearly every sample came with metadata listing a de-identified subject ID, COVID-19 status, age in years and sex. HLA class I and class II types, where available, came from metadata supplied by the sample provider rather than from assay-based typing.

TCRbeta CDR3 regions were amplified from genomic DNA by means of the immunoSEQ Assay, a bias-controlled multiplex PCR. The authors processed their data as follows. The number of nucleated cells in each sample was estimated by amplification of reference gene primers within the assay. To quantify the absolute abundance of each unique TCRbeta CDR3 rearrangement, sequence reads were collapsed and filtered. For each sample, productive Simpson clonality was calculated as the square root of Simpson's diversity index across productive rearrangements. TCRdb took over this immuneACCESS table, retaining in-frame rearrangements with V and J assigned. Such tables are incomplete; in checked studies, under half of the missing clones stem from an unresolved V gene, and the remainder is unexplained. V, J and clone size derive from that table, while D and trimming were established from the DNA sequence. Here the sample has some 250,000 clones; around 85% occur a single time. About 3% of the sample is taken by the ten largest.

Another Seattle source contributed samples from volunteer blood donors who had recovered from COVID-19. Each collaborating institution followed its own protocols to collect whole blood in K2EDTA tubes. For TCRbeta analysis, collaborators shipped samples as frozen whole blood, isolated PBMCs, or DNA extracted from either of those sample types. As to this clone: This clone's antigen is unknown. Per-base quality was not reported, and no clone a single base away is much larger than it.

General conclusions and limits of the study: How much clinical and demographic metadata was included differed by source and by participant, and the metadata was provided uncurated.

Deletion took 4 bases off V and 3 bases off J, with a span of 10 bases between the germline ends. From the cysteine up to the phenylalanine, the CDR3 has a length of 13 residues. Only the CDR3 region is kept as DNA, spanning 39 bases read in frame from base 1. Looking up the germline V gene (reference sequence) yields CDR1 SGHNT and CDR2 YYREEE. Material for sequencing was peripheral blood. The clonotype was recovered from a young woman who had recovered from COVID-19. This sequence uses TRBV5-4 and TRBJ2-5; 5 matching bases give a weak D call of TRBD2. At the DNA level, the sequence is TGTGCCAGCAGCCTCGGGAACAAAGAGACCCAGTACTTC. It translates as CASSLGNKETQYF.